The 18 T cell receptor beta chains presented below share a single source sample, sequenced in a study of shared clonotypes between healthy human individuals. Sequencing used immunoSEQ multiplex PCR; TCRdb keeps in-frame clones, though not all of them. The sample records 800,000 to 950,000 clones, roughly 96% being singletons. The naive CD8 subset, CD45RO-negative cells positively selected for CCR7, excluded terminally differentiated effector memory CD45RA+ cells. Sequences were obtained from naive CD8+ T cells sorted from blood. The source of these receptors is a man aged 25-40 years in good health.

J is TRBJ2-7 and V is TRBV7-2; the D gene is possibly TRBD2 (6 bases). CDR1 is SGHTA, CDR2 FQGNSA, per germline. CDR3 length: 12 residues. The V and J ends lost 4 bases and 8 bases respectively, with 12 bases between them. CDR3 amino acids: CASSSGLLKQYF. CDR3 in DNA: TGTGCCAGCAGCTCAGGACTACTTAAGCAGTACTTC.

This clone was recorded only once. The rearrangement joins TRBV19 to TRBJ1-5; D might be TRBD1 (6 bases). The CDR3 spans 16 residues. V was clipped by 7 bases and J by 6 bases, with 22 bases between them. Germline V CDR1 and CDR2: LNHDA, SQIVND (reference sequence). The CDR3 loop reads CASNSGWGAMVQPQHF. The CDR3 DNA reads TGTGCCAGTAACTCGGGGTGGGGGGCGATGGTTCAGCCCCAGCATTTT.

V gene TRBV11-2 combines with J gene TRBJ2-1, with 8 bases aligning to TRBD2. Germline values: CDR1 SGHAT, CDR2 FQNNGV. V shed 1 base, J shed 3 bases, and the junction held 11 bases outside the gene matches. CDR3 length: 18 amino acids. In DNA, the CDR3 is TGTGCCAGCAGCTTAGTTTTGCCAGCGGGAGAGGTCTACAATGAGCAGTTCTTC. This sequence encodes CASSLVLPAGEVYNEQFF.

The V gene is TRBV6-5, the J gene TRBJ1-2; a possible D gene is TRBD1 (5 bases). The V end lost 0 bases, the J end lost 8 bases, and 16 bases lay between the germline ends. Germline V CDR1 and CDR2: MNHEY, SVGAGI. The CDR3 has 15 residues. The CDR3 protein is CASSYSTEGLGGYTF. In nucleotides, the CDR3 is TGTGCCAGCAGTTACTCGACCGAGGGGCTCGGCGGCTACACCTTC.

This clone was seen a handful of times. The genes are TRBV7-3 and TRBJ2-7, with D possibly TRBD1 on 5 matching bases. V was clipped by 5 bases and J by 0 bases, with 8 bases between them. This CDR3 comprises 13 residues. Germline assignment: CDR1 SGHTA and CDR2 FQGTGA. CDR3 nucleotides: TGTGCCAGCAGCCCGGACAACTCCTACGAGCAGTACTTC. The encoded protein is CASSPDNSYEQYF. Complete variable domain (other parts from reference TRBV7-3 and TRBJ2-7): GAGVSQTPSNKVTEKGKYVELRCDPISGHTALYWYRQSLGQGPEFLIYFQGTGAADDSGLPNDRFFAVRPEGSVSTLKIQRTERGDSAVYLCASSPDNSYEQYFGPGTRLTVT.

The V and J genes are TRBV10-3 and TRBJ2-7, with 11 bases matching TRBD2. The CDR3 covers 15 residues. Germline V gene lookup returns CDR1 ENHRY and CDR2 SYGVKD. The V and J ends lost 3 bases and 4 bases, in that order; junction bases with no gene match: 5. The CDR3: CAISDSGRALYEQYF. CDR3 bases: TGTGCCATCAGTGATAGCGGGAGGGCCCTTTACGAGCAGTACTTC.

The rearrangement uses TRBV19 and TRBJ1-2; D not resolved. The CDR3 totals 15 residues. CDR1 and CDR2 from the germline V gene are LNHDA and SQIVND (reference sequence). Trimming took 6 bases from V and 4 from J, leaving 18 bases between them. The chain's CDR3 is CASSGKTRRGYGYTF. The CDR3 DNA reads TGTGCCAGTAGCGGTAAGACCCGCCGCGGCTATGGCTACACCTTC.

The chain combines TRBV7-9 with TRBJ1-1, with TRBD1 identical over 7 bases. The V segment lost 4 bases and the J segment 11 bases; nucleotides outside the gene matches: 16. Germline V lookup: CDR1 SEHNR, CDR2 FQNEAQ (reference sequence). The CDR3 loop spans 15 amino acids. CDR3 loop: CASSSLPDRRLGAFF. CDR3 bases: TGTGCCAGCAGCTCGCTGCCGGACAGGCGTCTTGGGGCTTTCTTT. The full variable domain, with the rest looked up from reference TRBV7-9 and TRBJ1-1, is DTGVSQNPRHKITKRGQNVTFRCDPISEHNRLYWYRQTLGQGPEFLTYFQNEAQLEKSRLLSDRFSAERPKGSFSTLEIQRTEQGDSAMYLCASSSLPDRRLGAFFGQGTRLTVV.

J is TRBJ2-7 and V is TRBV18; 9 bases align to TRBD1. Germline V gene sequence: CDR1 KGHSH, CDR2 LQKENI. The CDR3 extends over 12 amino acids. J was trimmed by 6 bases and V by 5 bases; bases with no gene match: 2. This CDR3 is CASSSDRGEQYF. CDR3 bases: TGTGCCAGCTCATCGGACAGGGGCGAGCAGTACTTC. The whole variable domain, filled in from reference TRBV18 and TRBJ2-7, reads NAGVMQNPRHLVRRRGQEARLRCSPMKGHSHVYWYRQLPEEGLKFMVYLQKENIIDESGMPKERFSAEFPKEGPSILRIQQVVRGDSAAYFCASSSDRGEQYFGPGTRLTVT.

The J gene is TRBJ2-2, the V gene TRBV18; possibly TRBD2 for D (6 bases). Trimming shortened V by 6 bases and J by 2 bases, and 25 bases separated the two germline ends. Germline CDR1 and CDR2: KGHSH and LQKENI. The CDR3 is 19 residues long. CDR3 sequence: CASSQETILGLLNTGELFF. In DNA, the CDR3 is TGTGCCAGCTCCCAAGAGACTATACTGGGACTTCTTAACACCGGGGAGCTGTTTTTT.

This clone showed up just once. J is TRBJ2-5 and V is TRBV2; D might be TRBD2 (6 bases). The CDR3 has 14 amino acids. V gave up 4 bases and J gave up 7 bases, with 16 bases separating them. CDR1 and CDR2 (germline): SNHLY, FYNNEI. Here the CDR3 DNA reads TGTGCCAGCAGTGTCCCGGGACTCGAAGGGACCCAGTACTTC. Its translation is CASSVPGLEGTQYF.

The J gene is TRBJ2-1, the V gene TRBV14; maybe TRBD1 (5 bases). Per germline, CDR1 SGHDN and CDR2 FVKESK. Trimming removed 1 base from V and 6 bases from J, with 10 bases in between. CDR3 length equals 14 residues. Written as DNA, the CDR3 is TGTGCCAGCAGCCAAGTTGGGGCCGGCAATGAGCAGTTCTTC. Protein: CASSQVGAGNEQFF.

In the case of this clone: Other DNA sequences in the same sample also yield this CDR3. The CDR3 region has the DNA TGTGCCAGCAGTTGGGGACAGGGAGGGTCCTACGAGCAGTACTTC. It translates to CASSWGQGGSYEQYF. This rearrangement joins TRBV27 to TRBJ2-7, with 9 bases identical to TRBD1. V lost 4 bases to trimming and J lost 1 base; unmatched junction nucleotides: 5. This CDR3 region has 15 residues. In germline, CDR1 is MNHEY, CDR2 SMNVEV (reference sequence).

The J gene is TRBJ2-7, the V gene TRBV7-9, with D possibly matching TRBD2 (6 bases). This CDR3 spans 14 amino acids. From germline, CDR1 is SEHNR and CDR2 FQNEAQ (reference sequence). V gave up 5 bases and J gave up 2 bases, with 13 bases separating them. CDR3 sequence reads: CASSPGLSTYEQYF. DNA of the CDR3: TGTGCCAGCAGCCCCGGACTATCCACCTACGAGCAGTACTTC. The full variable domain, in which reference TRBV7-9 and TRBJ2-7 provide the parts outside the CDR3, is DTGVSQNPRHKITKRGQNVTFRCDPISEHNRLYWYRQTLGQGPEFLTYFQNEAQLEKSRLLSDRFSAERPKGSFSTLEIQRTEQGDSAMYLCASSPGLSTYEQYFGPGTRLTVT.

As concerns this clone: This specimen includes other DNA sequences encoding the same CDR3. This rearrangement joins TRBV5-4 to TRBJ2-7; 8 bases match TRBD1. The germline V gene encodes CDR1 SGHNT and CDR2 YYREEE (reference sequence). V lost 0 bases and J lost 4; bases outside the gene matches: 3. This CDR3 is 14 amino acids long. Here the CDR3 DNA reads TGTGCCAGCAGCTTGGACAGGGGGGTTTACGAGCAGTACTTC. Residues: CASSLDRGVYEQYF.

The rearrangement uses TRBV28 and TRBJ2-3, with TRBD2 matching 12 bases. Germline V lookup: CDR1 MDHEN, CDR2 SYDVKM. CDR3 length: 18 residues. V was clipped by 7 bases and J by 4 bases; unmatched bases: 15. CDR3 in DNA: TGTGCCAGCACCCAACACCCTAGCGGGAGGGCCACTGCAGATACGCAGTATTTT. It encodes CASTQHPSGRATADTQYF.

V gene TRBV9 combines with J gene TRBJ1-2, with TRBD1 as a possible D gene (5 bases). Deletions cut 5 bases from V and 2 bases from J, with 10 bases between. The CDR3 is 13 amino acids. Germline CDR1 reads SGDLS; CDR2 reads YYNGEE. CDR3 in amino acids: CASRGTRNYGYTF. The CDR3 bases are TGTGCCAGCAGGGGGACGCGAAACTATGGCTACACCTTC.

The V call is TRBV19, the J call TRBJ2-2; D remains ambiguous. This CDR3 contains 13 residues. CDR1 and CDR2 from the germline V gene are LNHDA and SQIVND (reference sequence). V lost 4 bases and J lost 6, with 9 bases in between. CDR3 protein: CASSSGFPGELFF. CDR3 DNA: TGTGCCAGTAGTAGTGGTTTCCCCGGGGAGCTGTTTTTT.